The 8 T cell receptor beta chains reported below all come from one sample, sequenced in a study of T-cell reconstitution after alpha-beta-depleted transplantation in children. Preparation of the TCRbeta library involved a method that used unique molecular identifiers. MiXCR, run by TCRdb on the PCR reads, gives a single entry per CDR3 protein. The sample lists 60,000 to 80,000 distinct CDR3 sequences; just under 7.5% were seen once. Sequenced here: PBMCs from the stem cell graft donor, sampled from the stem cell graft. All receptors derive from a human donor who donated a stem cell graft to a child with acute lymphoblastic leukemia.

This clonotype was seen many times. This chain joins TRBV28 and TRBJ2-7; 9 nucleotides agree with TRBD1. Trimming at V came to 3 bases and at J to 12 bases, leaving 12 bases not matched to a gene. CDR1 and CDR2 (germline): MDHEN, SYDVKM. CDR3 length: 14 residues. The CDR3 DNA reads TGTGCCAGCAGTTTTGAACAGGGGGCGCGGACCCGGTACTTC. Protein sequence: CASSFEQGARTRYF.

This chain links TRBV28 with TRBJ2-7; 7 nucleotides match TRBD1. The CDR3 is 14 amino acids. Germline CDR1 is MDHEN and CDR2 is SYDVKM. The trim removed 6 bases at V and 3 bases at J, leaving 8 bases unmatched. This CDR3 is CASRPRTGSYEQYF. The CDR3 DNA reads TGTGCCAGCAGGCCTCGGACAGGAAGCTACGAGCAGTACTTC.

The CDR3 nucleotides read TGTGCCAGCAGACTTAGCACAGATACGCAGTATTTT. It codes for CASRLSTDTQYF. The chain joins TRBV5-6 to TRBJ2-3, with D uncertain. CDR3 size: 12 residues. V was shortened by 5 bases and J by 0 bases, with 4 bases between the two germline ends. The germline gives CDR1 SGHDT, CDR2 YYEEEE. Full variable domain (remainder filled in from reference TRBV5-6 and TRBJ2-3): DAGVTQSPTHLIKTRGQQVTLRCSPKSGHDTVSWYQQALGQGPQFIFQYYEEEERQRGNFPDRFSGHQFPNYSSELNVNALLLGDSALYLCASRLSTDTQYFGPGTRLTVL.

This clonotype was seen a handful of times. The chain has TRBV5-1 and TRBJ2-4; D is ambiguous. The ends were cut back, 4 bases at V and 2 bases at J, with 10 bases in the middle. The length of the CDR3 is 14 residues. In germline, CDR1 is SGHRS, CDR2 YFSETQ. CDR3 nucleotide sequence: TGCGCCAGCAGCCTCACAGTGACCAAAAACATTCAGTACTTC. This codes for CASSLTVTKNIQYF. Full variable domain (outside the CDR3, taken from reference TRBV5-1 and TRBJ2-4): KAGVTQTPRYLIKTRGQQVTLSCSPISGHRSVSWYQQTPGQGLQFLFEYFSETQRNKGNFPGRFSGRQFSNSRSEMNVSTLELGDSALYLCASSLTVTKNIQYFGAGTRLSVL.

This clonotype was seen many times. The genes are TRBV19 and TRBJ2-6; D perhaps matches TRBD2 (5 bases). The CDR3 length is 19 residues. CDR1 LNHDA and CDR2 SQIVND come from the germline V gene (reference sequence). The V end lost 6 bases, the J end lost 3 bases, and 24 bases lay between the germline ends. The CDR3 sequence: CASRGGEGGGWFGANVLTF. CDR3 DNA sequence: TGTGCCAGTAGAGGAGGAGAAGGAGGAGGCTGGTTTGGGGCCAACGTCCTGACTTTC.

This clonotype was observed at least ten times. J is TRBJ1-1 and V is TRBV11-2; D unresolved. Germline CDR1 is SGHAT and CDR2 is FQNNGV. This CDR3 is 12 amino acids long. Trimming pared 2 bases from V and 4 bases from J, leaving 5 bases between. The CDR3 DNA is TGTGCCAGCAGCTTATCTTTCACTGAAGCTTTCTTT. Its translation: CASSLSFTEAFF.

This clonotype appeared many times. The CDR3 DNA sequence: TGCGCCAGCAGCCAAGATCAGATTAACTATGGCTACACCTTC. As protein: CASSQDQINYGYTF. The chain combines TRBV4-1 with TRBJ1-2, with no clear D. Per germline, CDR1 MGHRA and CDR2 YSYEKL. CDR3 length equals 14 residues. V lost 0 bases and J lost 1, with 6 bases in between.

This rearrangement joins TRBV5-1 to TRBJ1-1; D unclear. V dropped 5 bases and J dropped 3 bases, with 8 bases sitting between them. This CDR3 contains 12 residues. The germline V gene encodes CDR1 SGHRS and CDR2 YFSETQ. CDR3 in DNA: TGCGCCAGCAGAGAGGGCGACACTGAAGCTTTCTTT. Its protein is CASREGDTEAFF. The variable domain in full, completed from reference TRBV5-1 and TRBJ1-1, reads KAGVTQTPRYLIKTRGQQVTLSCSPISGHRSVSWYQQTPGQGLQFLFEYFSETQRNKGNFPGRFSGRQFSNSRSEMNVSTLELGDSALYLCASREGDTEAFFGQGTRLTVV.